This entry concerns a single T cell receptor beta chain. Peripheral blood came from all dose cohorts at three timepoints. The data were taken from a study of OX40 agonist ivuxolimab in advanced cancers. Study information: Patients were dosed with the agonistic anti-OX40 (CD134) antibody ivuxolimab. Anti-PD-1, anti-PD-L1 or anti-CTLA-4 therapy given earlier was allowed, and over 35% had some. Partial responses were achieved by three patients, of whom one had hepatocellular carcinoma and two had cutaneous melanoma.

Generated by immunoSEQ multiplex PCR, the TCRdb table keeps only in-frame clones and is missing some. The sample has 65,000 to 75,000 clones, around 86% seen once. Germline-derived CDR1 and CDR2 are LNHDA and SQIVND (reference sequence). CDR3 length equals 14 residues. Trimming removed 5 bases from V and 1 base from J, with 9 bases in between. The rearrangement uses TRBV19 and TRBJ1-5; D is perhaps TRBD1 (6 bases). The sequence derives from an adult with an advanced solid tumor such as melanoma, head and neck, liver or kidney cancer. The specimen comprised CD4+ or CD8+ T cells sorted from blood, sampled in a trial of the OX40 agonist ivuxolimab. In DNA form, the CDR3 reads TGTGCCAGTAGTGCGGGACAAAGCAATCAGCCCCAGCATTTT. Encoded protein: CASSAGQSNQPQHF.